This T cell receptor (beta chain) was observed in a study of identical twins. General study findings and limits: Zero-insertion analyses were open to partial confounding by invariant MAIT and iNKT cells.

A single record per CDR3 protein comes from TCRdb applying MiXCR to the 5' RACE reads. The data show some 440,000 distinct CDR3 sequences, roughly 26% seen once. Healthy Caucasians made up all donors. Concerning this clonotype: What it binds is unknown.

The sample was also linked to a second study, of T cells expressing NK-cell markers.

The sample was CD4+ T cells sorted from blood. This sequence was found in a woman aged 18-29 years in good health.

CDR3 sequence: CAISATGAGYEQYF. In DNA, the CDR3 is TGTGCCATCAGTGCAACAGGGGCGGGCTACGAGCAGTACTTC. The chain links TRBV10-3 to TRBJ2-7; TRBD1 matches at 7 bases. The CDR3 runs 14 residues. Trimming took 4 bases from V and 3 from J; bases not matched to a gene: 6. From germline, CDR1 is ENHRY and CDR2 SYGVKD.